This T cell receptor beta chain was observed in a study of CD8 T cells in Susac syndrome. About the research overall: Within the sequenced group of Susac syndrome patients, over five showed active disease and roughly eight were in remission. Notes on the study in general: As the study acknowledged, the number of individuals in its TCR sequencing and HLA analysis was relatively small. The Susac syndrome CD4+ T cell repertoires displayed no clonal expansion.

Random hexamers were used to reverse transcribe an amount of roughly 0.5 to 1 ug RNA. Coverage of TCR beta CDR3 amplification by immunoSEQ multiplex PCR extended to 54 Vbeta and 13 Jbeta. TCRdb called the immunoSEQ multiplex PCR reads again in MiXCR, with one record for every CDR3 protein. The table records approximately 190,000 distinct CDR3 sequences, 90% to 97% of them present only once. As regards this clonotype: No antigen is known for it.

Per the germline V gene, CDR1 is SGHDT and CDR2 is YYEEEE. V lost 0 bases to trimming and J lost 2 bases; unmatched junction nucleotides: 9. The CDR3 spans 17 residues. The V and J genes are TRBV5-6 and TRBJ1-1; 8 bases agree with TRBD1. The clonotype was recovered from a human donor with Susac syndrome. Sample: CD4+ T cells from PBMCs. The CDR3 region has the DNA TGTGCCAGCAGCTTGGCCAGGGGGCTGGCCATCAACACTGAAGCTTTCTTT. Protein sequence: CASSLARGLAINTEAFF.